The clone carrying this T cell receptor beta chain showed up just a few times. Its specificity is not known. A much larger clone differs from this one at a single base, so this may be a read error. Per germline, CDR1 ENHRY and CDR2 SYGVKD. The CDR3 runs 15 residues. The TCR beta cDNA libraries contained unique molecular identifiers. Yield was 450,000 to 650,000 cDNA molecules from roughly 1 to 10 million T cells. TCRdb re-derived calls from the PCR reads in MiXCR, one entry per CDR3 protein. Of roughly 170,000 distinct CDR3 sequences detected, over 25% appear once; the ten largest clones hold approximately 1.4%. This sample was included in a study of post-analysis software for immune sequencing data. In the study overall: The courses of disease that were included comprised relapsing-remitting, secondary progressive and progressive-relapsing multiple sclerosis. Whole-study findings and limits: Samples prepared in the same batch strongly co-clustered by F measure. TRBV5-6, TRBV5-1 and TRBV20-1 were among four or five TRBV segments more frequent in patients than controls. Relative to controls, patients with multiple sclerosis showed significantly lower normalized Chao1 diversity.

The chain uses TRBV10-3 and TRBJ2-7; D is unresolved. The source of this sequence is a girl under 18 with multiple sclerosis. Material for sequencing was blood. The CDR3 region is CAISEPGAHSHEQYF. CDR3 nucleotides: TGTGCCATCAGTGAGCCAGGAGCCCACTCCCACGAGCAGTACTTC.